This T cell receptor beta chain was identified in a study of control samples from healthy donors and cancer patients. This clone was seen a single time. Produced via immunoSEQ multiplex PCR; TCRdb's table is partial and in-frame only. The sample consists of around 100,000 clones, around nine tenths of them appearing once. Germline loops: CDR1 MNHNS, CDR2 SASEGT. V was cut by 0 bases and J by 10 bases, with 12 bases left in between. This CDR3 spans 13 amino acids. The rearrangement uses TRBV6-1 and TRBJ1-1; a possible D gene is TRBD1 (5 bases). Material: blood. This receptor was obtained from a human donor in good health. The donor label of this sample is uncertain. The CDR3 sequence: CASSEAPQGRAFF. CDR3 in DNA: TGTGCCAGCAGTGAAGCTCCCCAGGGTCGAGCTTTCTTT.